This T cell receptor beta chain was sequenced in a study of STAT5B mutations in CD4+ large granular lymphocyte leukemia. This CDR3 has 11 residues. The ends lost 10 bases at V and 7 bases at J; junction bases unmatched: 3. Germline V CDR1 and CDR2: MNHEY, SVGAGI. The table came from immunoSEQ multiplex PCR; TCRdb's copy has only in-frame clones and leaves some out. The sample yields 8,100 or so clones, roughly three quarters seen once. This clone has only a few counts. V gene TRBV6-5 combines with J gene TRBJ1-5, with 8 bases lining up with TRBD1. This receptor was identified in a woman aged 55-70 years with CD4+ T-cell large granular lymphocyte leukemia. Sequenced material: PBMCs. The CDR3: CATSGGQPQHF. As DNA, the CDR3 is TGTGCCACGTCAGGGGGCCAGCCCCAGCATTTT.